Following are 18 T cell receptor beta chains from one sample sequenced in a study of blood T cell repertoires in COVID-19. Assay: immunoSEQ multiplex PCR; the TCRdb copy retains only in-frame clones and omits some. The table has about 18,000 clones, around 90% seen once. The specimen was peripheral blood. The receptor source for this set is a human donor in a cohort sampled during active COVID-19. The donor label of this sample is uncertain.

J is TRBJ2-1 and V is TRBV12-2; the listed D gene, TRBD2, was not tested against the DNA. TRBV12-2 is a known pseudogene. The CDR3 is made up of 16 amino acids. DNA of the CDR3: TGTGCAAGTCGCCCAGACGGGACTAATGATGGGGCTGAGCAGTTCTTC. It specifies CASRPDGTNDGAEQFF.

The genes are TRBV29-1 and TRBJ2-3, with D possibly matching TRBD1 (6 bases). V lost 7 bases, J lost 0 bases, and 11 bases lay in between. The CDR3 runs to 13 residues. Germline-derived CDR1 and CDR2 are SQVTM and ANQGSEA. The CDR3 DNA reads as TGCAGCGCGGCAGGGACAAGCACAGATACGCAGTATTTT. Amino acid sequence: CSAAGTSTDTQYF.

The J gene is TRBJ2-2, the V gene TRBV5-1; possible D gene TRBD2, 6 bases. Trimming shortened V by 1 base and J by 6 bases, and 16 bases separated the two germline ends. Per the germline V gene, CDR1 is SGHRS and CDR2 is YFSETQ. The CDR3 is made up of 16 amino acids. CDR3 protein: CASSLLGAAGAGELFF. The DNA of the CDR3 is TGCGCCAGCAGCTTGTTAGGGGCAGCGGGCGCCGGGGAGCTGTTTTTT.

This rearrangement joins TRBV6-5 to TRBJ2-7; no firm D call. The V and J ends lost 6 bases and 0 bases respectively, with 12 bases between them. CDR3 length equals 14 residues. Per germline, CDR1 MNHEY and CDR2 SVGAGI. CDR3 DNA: TGTGCCAGCAGACAGTCCTTGAGCTCCTACGAGCAGTACTTC. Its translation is CASRQSLSSYEQYF.

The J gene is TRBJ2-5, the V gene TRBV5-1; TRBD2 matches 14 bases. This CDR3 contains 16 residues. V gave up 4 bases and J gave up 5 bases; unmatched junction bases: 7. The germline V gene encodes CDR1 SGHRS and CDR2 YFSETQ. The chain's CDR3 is CASSPGLAGGRETQYF. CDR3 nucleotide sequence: TGCGCCAGCAGCCCCGGACTAGCGGGAGGTAGGGAGACCCAGTACTTC.

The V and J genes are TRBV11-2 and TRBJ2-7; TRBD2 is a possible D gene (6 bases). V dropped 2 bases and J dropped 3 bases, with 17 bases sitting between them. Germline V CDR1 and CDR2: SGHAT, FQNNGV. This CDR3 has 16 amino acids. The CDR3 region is CASSLLNPGVGYEQYF. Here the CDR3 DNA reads TGTGCCAGCAGCTTACTAAACCCGGGGGTAGGCTACGAGCAGTACTTC.

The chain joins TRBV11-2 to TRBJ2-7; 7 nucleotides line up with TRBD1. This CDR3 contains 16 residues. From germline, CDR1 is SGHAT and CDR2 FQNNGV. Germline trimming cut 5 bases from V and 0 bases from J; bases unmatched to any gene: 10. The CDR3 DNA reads TGTGCCAGCAGCCCCGTTCTGGGACAGCCCTCCTACGAGCAGTACTTC. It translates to CASSPVLGQPSYEQYF. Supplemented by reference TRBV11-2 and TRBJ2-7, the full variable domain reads EAGVAQSPRYKIIEKRQSVAFWCNPISGHATLYWYQQILGQGPKLLIQFQNNGVVDDSQLPKDRFSAERLKGVDSTLKIQPAKLEDSAVYLCASSPVLGQPSYEQYFGPGTRLTVT.

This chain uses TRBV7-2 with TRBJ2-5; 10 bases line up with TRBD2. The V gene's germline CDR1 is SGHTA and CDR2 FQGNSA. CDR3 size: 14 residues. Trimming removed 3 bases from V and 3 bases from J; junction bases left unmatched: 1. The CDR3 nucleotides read TGTGCCAGCAGCTTTCTAGCGGGAGAAGAGACCCAGTACTTC. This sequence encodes CASSFLAGEETQYF. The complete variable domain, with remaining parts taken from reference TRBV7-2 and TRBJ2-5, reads GAGVSQSPSNKVTEKGKDVELRCDPISGHTALYWYRQSLGQGLEFLIYFQGNSAPDKSGLPSDRFSAERTGGSVSTLTIQRTQQEDSAVYLCASSFLAGEETQYFGPGTRLLVL.

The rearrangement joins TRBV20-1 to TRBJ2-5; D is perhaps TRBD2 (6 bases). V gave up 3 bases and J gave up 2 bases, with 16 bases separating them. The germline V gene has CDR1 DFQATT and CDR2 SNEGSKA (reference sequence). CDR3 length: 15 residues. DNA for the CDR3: TGCAGTGCTAGTGCCGGGGGTGGGGGACAAGAGACCCAGTACTTC. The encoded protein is CSASAGGGGQETQYF.

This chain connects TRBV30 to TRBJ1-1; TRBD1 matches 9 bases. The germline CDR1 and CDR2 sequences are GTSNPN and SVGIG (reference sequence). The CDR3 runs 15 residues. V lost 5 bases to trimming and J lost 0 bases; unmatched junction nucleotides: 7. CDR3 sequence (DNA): TGTGCCTGGGGTAGACAGGGGGGGATGAACACTGAAGCTTTCTTT. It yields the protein CAWGRQGGMNTEAFF.

CDR3 nucleotide sequence: TGTGCCACCACCGACAGCTCTGGAAACACCATATATTTT. Amino acid sequence: CATTDSSGNTIYF. V and J are TRBV24-1 and TRBJ1-3; TRBD1 might be the D (5 bases). CDR1 is KGHDR and CDR2 is SFDVKD in the germline V gene. There are 13 residues in the CDR3. Trimming removed 8 bases from V and 0 bases from J, with 7 bases in between.

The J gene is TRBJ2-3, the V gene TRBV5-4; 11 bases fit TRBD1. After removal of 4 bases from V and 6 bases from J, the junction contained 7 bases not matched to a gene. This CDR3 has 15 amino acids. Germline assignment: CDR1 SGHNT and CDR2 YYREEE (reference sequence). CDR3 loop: CASSQRDRGGDTQYF. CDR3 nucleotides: TGTGCCAGCAGCCAGAGGGACAGGGGGGGGGATACGCAGTATTTT.

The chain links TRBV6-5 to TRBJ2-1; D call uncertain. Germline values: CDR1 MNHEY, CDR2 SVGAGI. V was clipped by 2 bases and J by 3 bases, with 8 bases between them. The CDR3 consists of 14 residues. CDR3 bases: TGTGCCAGCAGTTACCAACAGAACTACAATGAGCAGTTCTTC. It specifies CASSYQQNYNEQFF.

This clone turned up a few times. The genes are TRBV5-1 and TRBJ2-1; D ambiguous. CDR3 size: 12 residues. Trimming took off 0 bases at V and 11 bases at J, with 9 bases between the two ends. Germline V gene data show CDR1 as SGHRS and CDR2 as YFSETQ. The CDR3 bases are TGCGCCAGCAGCTTGGTCAACGAGAAGCAGTTCTTC. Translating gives CASSLVNEKQFF.

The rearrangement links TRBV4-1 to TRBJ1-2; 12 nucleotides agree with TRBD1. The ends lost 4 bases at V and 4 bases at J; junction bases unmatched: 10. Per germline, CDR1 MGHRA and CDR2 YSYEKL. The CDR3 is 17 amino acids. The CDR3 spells CASSPSGTGGRGYGYTF. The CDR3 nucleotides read TGCGCCAGCAGCCCGTCCGGGACAGGGGGCAGAGGCTATGGCTACACCTTC.

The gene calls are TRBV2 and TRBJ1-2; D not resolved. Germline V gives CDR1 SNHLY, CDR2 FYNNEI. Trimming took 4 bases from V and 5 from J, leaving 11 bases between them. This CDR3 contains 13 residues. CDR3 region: CASSAGGEYGYTF. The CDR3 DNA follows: TGTGCCAGCAGTGCGGGTGGGGAGTATGGCTACACCTTC.

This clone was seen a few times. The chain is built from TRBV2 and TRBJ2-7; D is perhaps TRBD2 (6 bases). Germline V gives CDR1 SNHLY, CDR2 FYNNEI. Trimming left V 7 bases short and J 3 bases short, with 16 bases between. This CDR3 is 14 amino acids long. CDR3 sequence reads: CASNSKGGIYEQYF. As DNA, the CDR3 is TGTGCCAGCAATAGTAAAGGCGGGATCTACGAGCAGTACTTC.

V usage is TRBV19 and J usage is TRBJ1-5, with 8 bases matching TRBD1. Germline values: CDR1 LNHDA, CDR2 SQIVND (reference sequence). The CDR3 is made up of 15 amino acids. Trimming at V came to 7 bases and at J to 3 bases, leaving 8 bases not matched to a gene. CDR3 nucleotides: TGTGCCAGTACCCTAGGACAGGGCCTCAATCAGCCCCAGCATTTT. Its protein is CASTLGQGLNQPQHF.